The clone carrying this T cell receptor beta chain was found many times. The sample is drawn from a study of T cell repertoires in cytomegalovirus infection. TCRdb called the reads again in MiXCR, with one record for every CDR3 protein. This table holds about 460,000 distinct CDR3 sequences, about 10% found once. This CDR3 is built from 15 residues. Germline lookup yields CDR1 MGHRA and CDR2 YSYEKL. V was shortened by 0 bases and J by 7 bases, with 13 bases between the two germline ends. The V gene is TRBV4-1, the J gene TRBJ1-5; D is undetermined. The sequenced sample consisted of PBMCs. The TCR originated in a human donor in good health (CMV status not recorded). Some clones in this sample may be carry-over from other donors' samples. DNA of the CDR3: TGCGCCAGCAGCCAAGAATTAAGGGTACAGCAGCCCCAGCATTTT. Translated, it gives CASSQELRVQQPQHF.